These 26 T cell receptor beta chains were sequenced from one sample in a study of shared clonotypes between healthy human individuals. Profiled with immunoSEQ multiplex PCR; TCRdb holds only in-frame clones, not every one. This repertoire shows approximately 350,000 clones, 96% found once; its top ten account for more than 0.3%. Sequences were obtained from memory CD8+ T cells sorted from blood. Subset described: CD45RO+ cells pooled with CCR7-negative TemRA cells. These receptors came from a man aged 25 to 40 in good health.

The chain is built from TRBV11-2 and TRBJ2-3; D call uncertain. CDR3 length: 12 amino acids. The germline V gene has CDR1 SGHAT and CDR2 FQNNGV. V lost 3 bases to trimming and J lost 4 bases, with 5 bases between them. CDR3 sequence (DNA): TGTGCCAGCAGCTTTTACGCAGATACGCAGTATTTT. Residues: CASSFYADTQYF. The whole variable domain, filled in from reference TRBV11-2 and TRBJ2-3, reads EAGVAQSPRYKIIEKRQSVAFWCNPISGHATLYWYQQILGQGPKLLIQFQNNGVVDDSQLPKDRFSAERLKGVDSTLKIQPAKLEDSAVYLCASSFYADTQYFGPGTRLTVL.

The CDR3, as DNA: TGTGCCAGCAGCCCGGGGGTTGATAGCAATCAGCCCCAGCATTTT. As protein: CASSPGVDSNQPQHF. The chain carries TRBV6-5 and TRBJ1-5, with D possibly being TRBD1 (5 bases). CDR3 length: 15 residues. CDR1 and CDR2 from the germline V gene are MNHEY and SVGAGI. The V end was cut by 6 bases, the J end by 0 bases, with 12 bases between.

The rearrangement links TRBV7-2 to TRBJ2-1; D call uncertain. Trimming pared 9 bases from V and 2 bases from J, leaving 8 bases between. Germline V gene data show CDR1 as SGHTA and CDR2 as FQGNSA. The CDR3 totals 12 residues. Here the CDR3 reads CASIGAYNEQFF. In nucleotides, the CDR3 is TGTGCCAGTATAGGAGCCTACAATGAGCAGTTCTTC. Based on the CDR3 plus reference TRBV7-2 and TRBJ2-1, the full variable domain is GAGVSQSPSNKVTEKGKDVELRCDPISGHTALYWYRQSLGQGLEFLIYFQGNSAPDKSGLPSDRFSAERTGGSVSTLTIQRTQQEDSAVYLCASIGAYNEQFFGPGTRLTVL.

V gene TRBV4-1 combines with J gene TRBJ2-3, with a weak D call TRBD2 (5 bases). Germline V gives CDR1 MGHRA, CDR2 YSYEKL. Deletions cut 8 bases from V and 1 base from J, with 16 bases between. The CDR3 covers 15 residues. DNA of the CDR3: TGCGCCAGCGCCTTAGGGAAGAGGGGCACAGATACGCAGTATTTT. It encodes CASALGKRGTDTQYF.

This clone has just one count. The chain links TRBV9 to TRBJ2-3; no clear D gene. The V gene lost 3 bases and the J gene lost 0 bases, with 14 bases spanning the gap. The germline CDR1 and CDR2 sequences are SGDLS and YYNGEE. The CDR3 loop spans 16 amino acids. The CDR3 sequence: CASSGRLSPSTDTQYF. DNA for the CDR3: TGTGCCAGCAGCGGGCGACTTTCACCTAGCACAGATACGCAGTATTTT.

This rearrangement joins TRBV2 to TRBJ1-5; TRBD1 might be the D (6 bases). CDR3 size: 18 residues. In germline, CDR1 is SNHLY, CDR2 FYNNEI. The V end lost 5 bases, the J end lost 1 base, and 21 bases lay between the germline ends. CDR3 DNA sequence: TGTGCCAGCAGTTTACAGGGTGGGTGGGTTCTAAGCAATCAGCCCCAGCATTTT. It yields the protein CASSLQGGWVLSNQPQHF.

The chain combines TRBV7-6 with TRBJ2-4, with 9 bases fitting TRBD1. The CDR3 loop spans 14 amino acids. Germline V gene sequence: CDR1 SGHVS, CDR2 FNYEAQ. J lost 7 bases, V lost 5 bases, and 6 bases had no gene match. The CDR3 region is CASSLGGQGNIQYF. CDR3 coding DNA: TGTGCCAGCAGCCTGGGGGGACAGGGTAACATTCAGTACTTC.

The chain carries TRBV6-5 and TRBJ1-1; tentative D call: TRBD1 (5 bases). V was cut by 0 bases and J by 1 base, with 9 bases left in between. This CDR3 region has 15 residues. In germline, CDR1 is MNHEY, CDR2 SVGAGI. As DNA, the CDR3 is TGTGCCAGCAGTTACTCCGGGACGGGGAACACTGAAGCTTTCTTT. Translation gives CASSYSGTGNTEAFF.

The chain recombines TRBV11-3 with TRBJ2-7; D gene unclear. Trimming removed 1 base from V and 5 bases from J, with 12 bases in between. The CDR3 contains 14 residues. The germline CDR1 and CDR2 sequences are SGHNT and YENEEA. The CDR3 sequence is CASSLAPRFDEQYF. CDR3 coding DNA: TGTGCCAGCAGCTTAGCCCCTAGATTCGACGAGCAGTACTTC.

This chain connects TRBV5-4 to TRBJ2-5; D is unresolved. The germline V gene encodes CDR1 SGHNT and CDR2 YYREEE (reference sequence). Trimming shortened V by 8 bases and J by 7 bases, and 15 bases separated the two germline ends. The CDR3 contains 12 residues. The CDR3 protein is CASGAPMGTQYF. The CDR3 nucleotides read TGTGCCAGTGGCGCGCCAATGGGGACCCAGTACTTC.

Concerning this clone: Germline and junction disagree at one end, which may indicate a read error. The CDR3 reads CASIERNGGTDTQYF. The DNA of the CDR3 is TGTGCCAGCATTGAAAGAAATGGGGGCACAGATACGCAGTATTTT. V is TRBV2 and J is TRBJ2-3, with D uncertain. The CDR3 spans 15 residues. Germline values: CDR1 SNHLY, CDR2 FYNNEI.

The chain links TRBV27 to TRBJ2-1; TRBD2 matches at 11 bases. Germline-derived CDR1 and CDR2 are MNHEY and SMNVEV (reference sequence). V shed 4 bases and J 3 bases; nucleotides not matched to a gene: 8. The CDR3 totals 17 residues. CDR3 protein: CASSSPLTSGNYNEQFF. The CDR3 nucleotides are TGTGCCAGCAGTTCTCCCCTGACTAGCGGGAACTACAATGAGCAGTTCTTC.

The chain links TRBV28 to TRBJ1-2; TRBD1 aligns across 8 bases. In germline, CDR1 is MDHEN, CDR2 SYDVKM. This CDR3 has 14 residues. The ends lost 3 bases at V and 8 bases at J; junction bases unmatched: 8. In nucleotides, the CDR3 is TGTGCCAGCAGTTTTCCTCAGGGGGCGGGAGGCTACACCTTC. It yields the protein CASSFPQGAGGYTF.

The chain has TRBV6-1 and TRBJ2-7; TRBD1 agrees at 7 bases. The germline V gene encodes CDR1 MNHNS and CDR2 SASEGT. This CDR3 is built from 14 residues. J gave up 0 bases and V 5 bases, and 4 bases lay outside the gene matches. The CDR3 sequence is CASSTGESSYEQYF. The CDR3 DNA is TGTGCCAGCAGTACAGGGGAGAGCTCCTACGAGCAGTACTTC.

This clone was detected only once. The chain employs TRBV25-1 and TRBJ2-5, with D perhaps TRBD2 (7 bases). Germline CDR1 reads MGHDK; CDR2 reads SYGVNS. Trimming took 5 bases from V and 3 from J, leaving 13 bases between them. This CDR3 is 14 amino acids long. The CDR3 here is CASSRSGGEETQYF. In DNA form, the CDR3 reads TGTGCCAGCAGTCGGTCGGGGGGCGAAGAGACCCAGTACTTC.

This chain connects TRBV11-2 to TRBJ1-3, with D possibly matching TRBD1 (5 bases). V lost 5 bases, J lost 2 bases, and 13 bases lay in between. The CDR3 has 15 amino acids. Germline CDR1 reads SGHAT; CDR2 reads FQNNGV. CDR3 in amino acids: CASSLASGTGNTIYF. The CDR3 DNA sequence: TGTGCCAGCAGCCTAGCCTCAGGGACTGGAAACACCATATATTTT. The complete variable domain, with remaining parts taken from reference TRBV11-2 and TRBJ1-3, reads EAGVAQSPRYKIIEKRQSVAFWCNPISGHATLYWYQQILGQGPKLLIQFQNNGVVDDSQLPKDRFSAERLKGVDSTLKIQPAKLEDSAVYLCASSLASGTGNTIYFGEGSWLTVV.

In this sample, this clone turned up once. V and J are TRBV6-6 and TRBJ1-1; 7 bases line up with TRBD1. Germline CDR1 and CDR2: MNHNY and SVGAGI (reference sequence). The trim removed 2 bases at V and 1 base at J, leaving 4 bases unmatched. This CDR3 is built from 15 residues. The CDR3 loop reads CASSYEGQPNTEAFF. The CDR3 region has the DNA TGTGCCAGCAGTTACGAGGGACAGCCGAACACTGAAGCTTTCTTT.

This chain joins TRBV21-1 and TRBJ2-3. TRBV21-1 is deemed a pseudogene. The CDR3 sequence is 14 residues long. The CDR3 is CASSFRKGTDTQYF. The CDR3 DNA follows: TGTGCCAGCAGCTTCCGGAAGGGCACAGATACGCAGTATTTT.

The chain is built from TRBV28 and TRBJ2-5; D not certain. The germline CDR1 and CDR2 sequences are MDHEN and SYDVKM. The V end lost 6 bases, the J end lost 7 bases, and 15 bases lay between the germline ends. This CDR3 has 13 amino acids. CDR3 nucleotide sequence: TGTGCCAGCAGGAATTACCCCTCGGGGACCCAGTACTTC. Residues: CASRNYPSGTQYF.

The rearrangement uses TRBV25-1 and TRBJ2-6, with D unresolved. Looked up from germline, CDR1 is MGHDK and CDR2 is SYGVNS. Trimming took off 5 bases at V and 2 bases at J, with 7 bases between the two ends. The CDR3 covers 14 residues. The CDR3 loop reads CASSPNAGANVLTF. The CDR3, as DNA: TGTGCCAGCAGTCCAAACGCTGGGGCCAACGTCCTGACTTTC. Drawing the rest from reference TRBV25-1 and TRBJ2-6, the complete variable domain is EADIYQTPRYLVIGTGKKITLECSQTMGHDKMYWYQQDPGMELHLIHYSYGVNSTEKGDLSSESTVSRIRTEHFPLTLESARPSHTSQYLCASSPNAGANVLTFGAGSRLTVL.

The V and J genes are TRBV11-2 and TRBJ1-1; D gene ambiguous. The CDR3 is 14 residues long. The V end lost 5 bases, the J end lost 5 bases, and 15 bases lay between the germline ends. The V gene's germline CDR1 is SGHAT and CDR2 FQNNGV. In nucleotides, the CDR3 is TGTGCCAGCAGCGCCCCCATTGAGAAAACTGAAGCTTTCTTT. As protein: CASSAPIEKTEAFF.

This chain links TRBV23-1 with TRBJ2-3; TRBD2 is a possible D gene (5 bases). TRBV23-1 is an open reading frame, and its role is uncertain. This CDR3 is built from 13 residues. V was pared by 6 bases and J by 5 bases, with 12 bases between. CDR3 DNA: TGCGCCAGCAGACCTAGACTACTAGATACGCAGTATTTT. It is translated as CASRPRLLDTQYF.

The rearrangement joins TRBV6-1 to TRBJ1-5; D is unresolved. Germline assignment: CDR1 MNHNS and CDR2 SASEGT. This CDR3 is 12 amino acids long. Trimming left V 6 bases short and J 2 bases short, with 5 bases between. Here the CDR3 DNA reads TGTGCCAGCAGACAGCGCAATCAGCCCCAGCATTTT. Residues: CASRQRNQPQHF.

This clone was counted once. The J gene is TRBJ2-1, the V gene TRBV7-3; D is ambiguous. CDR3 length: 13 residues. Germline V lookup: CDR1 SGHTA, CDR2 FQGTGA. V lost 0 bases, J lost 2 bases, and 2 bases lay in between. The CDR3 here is CASSLTPYNEQFF. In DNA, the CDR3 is TGTGCCAGCAGCTTAACACCCTACAATGAGCAGTTCTTC.

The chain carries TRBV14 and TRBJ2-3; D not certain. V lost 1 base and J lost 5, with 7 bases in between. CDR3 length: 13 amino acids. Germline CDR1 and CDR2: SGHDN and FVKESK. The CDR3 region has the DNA TGTGCCAGCAGCCAAGTCTGGGGAGATACGCAGTATTTT. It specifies CASSQVWGDTQYF.

The CDR3, as DNA: TGTGCCAGCAGGGAAACCGGGACTAGCGGGAGGAGGGCCGGGGAGCTGTTTTTT. Amino acid sequence: CASRETGTSGRRAGELFF. This sequence joins TRBV4-2 and TRBJ2-2; 15 bases map to TRBD2. Germline V CDR1 and CDR2: LGHNA, YNFKEQ. The CDR3 spans 18 residues. The trim removed 6 bases at V and 6 bases at J, leaving 11 bases unmatched.